This T cell receptor beta chain derives from a study of spatial heterogeneity in lung cancer. Study-wide context: Unique TCR and UMI combinations averaged more than ten appearances each in raw reads.

The sample's time point: sample taken at primary tumor resection. The 70 or so donors had untreated early-stage non-small cell lung cancer. This clonotype came up many times. MiXCR, run by TCRdb on the 5' RACE reads, gives a single entry per CDR3 protein. The data show approximately 40,000 distinct CDR3 sequences, around 13% seen once. The V gene end was trimmed by 3 bases and the J gene end by 3 bases; junction bases not matched to a gene: 6. This CDR3 is built from 15 residues. This receptor was identified in a male donor with early-stage non-small cell lung cancer. This material consisted of PBMCs, taken at surgery. V and J are TRBV12-3 or TRBV12-4 and TRBJ1-1, with TRBD1 matching 8 bases. The CDR3 DNA reads as TGTGCCAGCAGTTTGTGGACAGGGAAGGACACTGAAGCTTTCTTT. It translates to CASSLWTGKDTEAFF.